This record covers a single TCR beta chain. Its antigen remains unknown. The data originate from a study of cytomegalovirus exposure and HLA in healthy donors. Study-wide results and limits: Generally TCR sequences proved uncommon, though certain public TCRs appeared in numerous donors. In a later analysis, productive TCRs from donors in an Asian-associated ancestry cluster reportedly carried fewer N-insertions than the cohort mean.

PCR involved 60 Vbeta and 13 Jbeta primers. Generated by immunoSEQ multiplex PCR, the TCRdb table keeps only in-frame clones and is missing some. The repertoire holds around 200,000 clones, with 60% to 85% as singletons. The CDR3 is made up of 16 amino acids. Germline trimming cut 6 bases from V and 1 base from J; bases unmatched to any gene: 11. Looked up from germline, CDR1 is MNHEY and CDR2 is SMNVEV (reference sequence). J is TRBJ2-7 and V is TRBV27; the match to TRBD1 covers 8 bases. The sample was PBMCs. This receptor was identified in a man aged 35-49 years in good health and CMV-seronegative. The chain's CDR3 is CASRYQGARPSYEQYF. The CDR3 DNA is TGTGCCAGCAGATATCAGGGGGCTCGTCCGTCCTACGAGCAGTACTTC.